The next 11 T cell receptor beta chains were all read from a single sample in a study of T cells in Graves' hyperthyroidism and ophthalmopathy. Amplified TCR beta CDR3 regions derived from RNA transcripts. The study used the HTBI primer set for a first-round RT-PCR of the TCR CDR3. TCRdb used MiXCR to reprocess the multiplex PCR reads, holding one entry per CDR3 protein. Of under 400,000 distinct CDR3 sequences in the sample, approximately 13% were seen once. Specimen: blood. The origin of the receptors is a woman under 30 with Graves' hyperthyroidism.

This clonotype has a count of ten or more. V and J are TRBV27 and TRBJ2-7, with unresolved D. V lost 5 bases, J lost 2 bases, and 13 bases lay in between. Germline lookup yields CDR1 MNHEY and CDR2 SMNVEV (reference sequence). This CDR3 contains 14 residues. CDR3 sequence (DNA): TGTGCCAGCAGTCCCCTTGGCAGAACCTACGAGCAGTACTTC. Protein product: CASSPLGRTYEQYF.

This clonotype was counted ten times or more. V and J are TRBV3-1 and TRBJ2-1; 9 bases line up with TRBD2. V lost 0 bases, J lost 3 bases, and 6 bases stayed unmatched. Per germline, CDR1 LGHDT and CDR2 YNNKEL (reference sequence). The CDR3 is 17 residues long. The chain's CDR3 is CASSQDRRLAVYNEQFF. The CDR3 nucleotides read TGTGCCAGCAGCCAAGACAGACGACTAGCGGTCTACAATGAGCAGTTCTTC.

This clonotype was recorded at least ten times. The V call is TRBV9, the J call TRBJ2-1, with D perhaps matching TRBD1 (6 bases). This CDR3 comprises 15 residues. V dropped 3 bases and J dropped 6 bases, with 16 bases sitting between them. From germline, CDR1 is SGDLS and CDR2 YYNGEE. This CDR3 is CASSAPGTKTNEQFF. CDR3 DNA sequence: TGTGCCAGCAGCGCCCCCGGGACAAAGACCAATGAGCAGTTCTTC.

Only one count was recorded for this clonotype. The chain uses TRBV6-9 and TRBJ1-4; no clear D. V was trimmed by 3 bases and J by 5 bases, leaving 16 bases between them. The CDR3 runs to 16 residues. Per the germline V gene, CDR1 is MNHGY and CDR2 is SVAAGI. The DNA for the CDR3 is TGTGCCAGCAGTTACTACCCCGGGCACGGGAATGAAAAACTGTTTTTT. Translating it yields CASSYYPGHGNEKLFF.

This clonotype was counted many times. CDR3 nucleotide sequence: TGCAGTGCTAGAGGGACTGTAAGGAATCAGCCCCAGCATTTT. Encoded protein: CSARGTVRNQPQHF. This sequence joins TRBV20-1 and TRBJ1-5; D unclear. Germline V gene data show CDR1 as DFQATT and CDR2 as SNEGSKA (reference sequence). The V and J ends lost 1 base and 4 bases respectively, with 11 bases between them. The CDR3 runs 14 residues.

This clonotype appeared many times. V is TRBV12-3 or TRBV12-4 and J is TRBJ1-2; unclear D gene. V was shortened by 6 bases and J by 4 bases, with 12 bases between the two germline ends. CDR3 size: 13 residues. The CDR3 DNA follows: TGTGCCAGCAGGATAGGGCAAAGCTATGGCTACACCTTC. Protein: CASRIGQSYGYTF.

This clonotype was counted at least ten times. V is TRBV6-2 or TRBV6-3 and J is TRBJ2-6; tentatively, D is TRBD1 (6 bases). The CDR3 runs to 20 residues. Germline values: CDR1 MNHEY, CDR2 SVGEGT. Trimming removed 6 bases at V and 3 bases at J, with 27 bases between. The CDR3 here is CASSAAIRDTFAGGANVLTF. CDR3 nucleotide sequence: TGTGCCAGCAGCGCGGCTATCCGGGACACATTTGCTGGTGGGGCCAACGTCCTGACTTTC.

Ten or more counts support this clonotype. This chain connects TRBV5-1 to TRBJ2-7, with TRBD1 matching 9 bases. CDR1 and CDR2 from the germline V gene are SGHRS and YFSETQ. Unmatched junction bases numbered 11, after V lost 7 bases and J lost 6 bases. This CDR3 contains 14 residues. This CDR3 is CASRAPGQGLEQYF. CDR3 sequence (DNA): TGCGCCAGCCGAGCTCCGGGACAGGGTCTCGAGCAGTACTTC.

This clonotype has a count of ten or more. This chain links TRBV2 with TRBJ1-6; a weak D match, TRBD1 (6 bases). The CDR3 consists of 16 residues. Trimming left V 4 bases short and J 8 bases short, with 18 bases between. Germline V gene lookup returns CDR1 SNHLY and CDR2 FYNNEI. CDR3 sequence (DNA): TGTGCCAGCAGTGCCCTGCAGGGGAGTTTGGATTCACCCCTCCACTTT. Amino acids: CASSALQGSLDSPLHF.

This clonotype came up many times. The chain carries TRBV2 and TRBJ2-3, with 7 bases identical to TRBD2. CDR1 and CDR2 from the germline V gene are SNHLY and FYNNEI. J lost 4 bases, V lost 6 bases, and 7 bases had no gene match. The CDR3 consists of 14 residues. CDR3 DNA sequence: TGTGCCAGCAGGAGACTAGCCTCCGCAGATACGCAGTATTTT. This translates into CASRRLASADTQYF.

This clonotype came up many times. The V and J genes are TRBV7-2 and TRBJ2-2; D ambiguous. The CDR3 length is 15 residues. Per the germline V gene, CDR1 is SGHTA and CDR2 is FQGNSA. Trimming cost V 2 bases and J 8 bases, with 15 bases left between them. The CDR3 nucleotides are TGTGCCAGCAGCTTAAATACCCTTTTTATTGGGGAGCTGTTTTTT. It translates to CASSLNTLFIGELFF. Combining the CDR3 with reference TRBV7-2 and TRBJ2-2 gives the whole variable domain GAGVSQSPSNKVTEKGKDVELRCDPISGHTALYWYRQSLGQGLEFLIYFQGNSAPDKSGLPSDRFSAERTGGSVSTLTIQRTQQEDSAVYLCASSLNTLFIGELFFGEGSRLTVL.